Shown below are 8 T cell receptor beta chains from a single sample sequenced in a study of CD8+ T cells in alopecia areata. After isolation, RNA underwent reverse transcription to generate cDNA as the sequencing template. The protocol was immunoSEQ multiplex PCR, while the TCRdb copy is restricted to in-frame clones and leaves out a portion. Recorded here are about 270,000 clones, none singletons. A sort of pooled cutaneous lymph node cells used CD4, CD8alpha, NKG2D, NKG2ACE and other stains. Sequenced sample: CD4+ T cells sorted from a lymph node. The source is a C3H/HeJ mouse with alopecia areata. The mouse strain carries the MHC haplotype H2-k.

There are a few counts of this clone. Genes here carry mouse names. The covered CDR3 bases are TGTGCCAGCAGTGTTGGACAATCTTAT. It specifies CASSVGQSY. The full CDR3 protein is CASSVGQSYEQYF. The gene calls are TRBV13-1 and TRBJ2-7; tentative D call: TRBD1 (5 bases). Sequencing ends 4 residues short of the CDR3 end; the germline J gene provides the rest. The CDR3 runs 13 residues. CDR1 NSHNY and CDR2 SYGAGN come from the germline V gene.

This clone showed up just a few times. The listed genes are named as in mouse. The missing CDR3 end, 4 residues past where the read stops, is filled in from the germline J gene. This same CDR3 is encoded by further DNA sequences in the sample. The genes are TRBV13-1 and TRBJ1-2, with a possible D match to TRBD1 (6 bases). The CDR3 length is 14 residues. Trimming removed 1 base at V and 1 base at J, with 8 bases between. Germline V CDR1 and CDR2: NSHNY, SYGAGN. CDR3: CASSDRGRNSDYTF. The covered CDR3 bases are TGTGCCAGCAGTGATAGGGGGAGAAACTCC.

Note on this clone: Each gene name is a mouse one. The CDR3 extends 4 residues past the end of the read, so its final part is completed from the germline J gene. The chain combines TRBV17 with TRBJ2-4; a weak D match, TRBD1 (6 bases). The CDR3 is 15 residues long. Trimming left V 5 bases short and J 0 bases short, with 12 bases between. Germline loops: CDR1 MNHDT, CDR2 YYDKIL. The CDR3 loop is CASSVGQISQNTLYF. Partial CDR3 DNA: TGTGCTAGCAGTGTCGGACAGATAAGTCAAAAC.

As regards this clone: Germline and genes here are mouse. The covered CDR3 bases are TGTGCCAGCAGTGATAAGGGGACAGTCGCAAACTCC. As protein: CASSDKGTVANS. The whole CDR3 reads CASSDKGTVANSDYTF. The V call is TRBV13-3, the J call TRBJ1-2; 7 nucleotides agree with TRBD1. The CDR3 is cut off 4 residues early in the read; its end comes from the germline J gene. V gave up 1 base and J gave up 0 bases; unmatched junction bases: 6. CDR3 length: 16 amino acids. Per germline, CDR1 NNHDY and CDR2 SYVADS.

Note on this clone: Gene names and germline match the mouse. The read comes to an end 4 residues before the CDR3 does, leaving the germline J gene to fill in the end. The chain joins TRBV1 to TRBJ1-2; possible D gene TRBD1, 6 bases. There are 12 residues in the CDR3. Germline CDR1 and CDR2: NSQYPW and LRSPGD (reference sequence). Deletions cut 8 bases from V and 0 bases from J, with 7 bases between. The CDR3: CTCGTSNSDYTF. The CDR3 bases that were read are TGCACCTGCGGGACATCAAACTCC. The full variable domain, in which reference TRBV1 and TRBJ1-2 provide the parts outside the CDR3, is VTLLEQNPRWRLVPRGQAVNLRCILKNSQYPWMSWYQQDLQKQLQWLFTLRSPGDKEVKSLPGADYLATRVTDTELRLQVANMSQGRTLYCTCGTSNSDYTFGSGTRLLVI.

This clone was detected a few times. Gene names are the mouse ones. The read terminates 4 residues ahead of where the CDR3 ends, so the germline J gene completes it. This sample includes further DNA sequences coding for the same CDR3. The V call is TRBV13-3, the J call TRBJ1-2; D is uncertain. V lost 0 bases, J lost 4 bases, and 4 bases lay in between. CDR1 and CDR2 from the germline V gene are NNHDY and SYVADS. The CDR3 spans 12 residues. The DNA read from the CDR3 is TGTGCCAGCAGTGATGCATCCTCC. This codes for CASSDASS. The whole CDR3 protein reads CASSDASSDYTF.

As regards this clone: Gene names and germline match the mouse. The read gets to within 4 residues of the CDR3 end, and the germline J gene fills in the rest. The sample contains more than one DNA sequence encoding this CDR3. This chain connects TRBV19 to TRBJ2-7; D may be TRBD1 (6 bases). The CDR3 length is 12 residues. Germline CDR1 FNHDT, CDR2 SITEND (reference sequence). CDR3 in amino acids: CASSIPGDEQYF. The sequenced CDR3 bases are TGTGCCAGCAGTATTCCAGGGGAT. The full variable domain, in which reference TRBV19 and TRBJ2-7 provide the parts outside the CDR3, is GGIITQTPKFLIGQEGQKLTLKCQQNFNHDTMYWYRQDSGKGLRLIYYSITENDLQKGDLSEGYDASREKKSSFSLTVTSAQKNEMAVFLCASSIPGDEQYFGPGTRLTVL.

Notes on this clone: Genes and germline are mouse. The read comes to an end 4 residues before the CDR3 does, leaving the germline J gene to fill in the end. This rearrangement joins TRBV14 to TRBJ2-5, with 8 bases matching TRBD2. With 5 bases clipped from V and 2 bases from J, the junction kept 4 bases outside the gene matches. This CDR3 spans 14 amino acids. CDR1 is SGHDT, CDR2 FRDEAV, per germline. CDR3 bases read: TGTGCCAGCAGGCGGGACTGGAGCCAAGAC. Translation gives CASRRDWSQD. The entire CDR3 protein reads CASRRDWSQDTQYF.